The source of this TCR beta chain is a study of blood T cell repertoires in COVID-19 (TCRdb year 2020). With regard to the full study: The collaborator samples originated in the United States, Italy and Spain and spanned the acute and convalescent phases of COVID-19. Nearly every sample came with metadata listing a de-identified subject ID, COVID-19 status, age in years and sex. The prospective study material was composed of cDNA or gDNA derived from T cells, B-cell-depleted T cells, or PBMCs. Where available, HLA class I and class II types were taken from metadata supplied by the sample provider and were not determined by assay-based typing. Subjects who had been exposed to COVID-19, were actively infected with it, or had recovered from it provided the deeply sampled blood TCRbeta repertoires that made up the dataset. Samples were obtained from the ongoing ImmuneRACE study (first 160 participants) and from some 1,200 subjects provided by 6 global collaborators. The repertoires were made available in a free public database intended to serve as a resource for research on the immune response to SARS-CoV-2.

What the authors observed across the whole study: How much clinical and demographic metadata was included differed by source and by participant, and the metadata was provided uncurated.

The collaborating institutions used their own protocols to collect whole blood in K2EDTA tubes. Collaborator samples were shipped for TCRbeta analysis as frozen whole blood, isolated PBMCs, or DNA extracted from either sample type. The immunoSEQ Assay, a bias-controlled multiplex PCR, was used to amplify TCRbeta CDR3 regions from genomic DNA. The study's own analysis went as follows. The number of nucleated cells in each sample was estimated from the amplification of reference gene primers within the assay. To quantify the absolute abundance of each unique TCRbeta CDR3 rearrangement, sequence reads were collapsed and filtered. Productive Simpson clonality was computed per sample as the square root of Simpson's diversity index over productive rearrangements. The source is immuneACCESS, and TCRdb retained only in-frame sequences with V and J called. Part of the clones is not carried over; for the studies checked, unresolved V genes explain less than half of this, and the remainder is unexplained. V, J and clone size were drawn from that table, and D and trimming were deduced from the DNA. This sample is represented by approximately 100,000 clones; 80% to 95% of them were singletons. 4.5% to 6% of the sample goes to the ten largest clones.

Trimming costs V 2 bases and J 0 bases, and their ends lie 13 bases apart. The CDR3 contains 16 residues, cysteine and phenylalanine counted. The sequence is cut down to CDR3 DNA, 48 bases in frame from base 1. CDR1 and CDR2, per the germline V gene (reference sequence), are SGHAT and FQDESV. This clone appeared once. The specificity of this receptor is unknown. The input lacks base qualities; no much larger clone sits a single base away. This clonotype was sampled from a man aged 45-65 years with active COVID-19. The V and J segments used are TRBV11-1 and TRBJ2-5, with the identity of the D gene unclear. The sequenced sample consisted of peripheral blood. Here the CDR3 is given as CASSLYSSTYQETQYF. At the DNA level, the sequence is TGTGCCAGCAGCTTATATAGTTCAACGTACCAAGAGACCCAGTACTTC. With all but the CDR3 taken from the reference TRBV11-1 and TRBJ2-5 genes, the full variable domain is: EAEVAQSPRYKITEKSQAVAFWCDPISGHATLYWYRQILGQGPELLVQFQDESVVDDSQLPKDRFSAERLKGVDSTLKIQPAELGDSAMYLCASSLYSSTYQETQYFGPGTRLLVL.